This TCR beta chain comes out of a study of T-cell reconstitution after alpha-beta-depleted transplantation in children. Study results and limitations: Reportedly, alpha-beta T cells present about two months post-transplant originated from several hundred expanded clones of graft origin. Several patients had high TCRbeta diversity at day 60; it came from surviving recipient T cells and thymic progenitors. T-cell numbers and diversity one year post-transplant derived largely from freshly generated T cells.

This clonotype has only one observation. The target antigen is unknown. The V end was cut by 4 bases, the J end by 2 bases, with 10 bases between. CDR1 SQVTM and CDR2 ANQGSEA come from the germline V gene. This CDR3 has 13 residues. Preparing the TCRbeta library involved the use of unique molecular identifiers. MiXCR, applied by TCRdb to the PCR reads, yields one record per CDR3 protein. The table has 610,000 or so distinct CDR3 sequences, approximately 30% seen once. The source material was PBMCs, sampled before TCRalphabeta/CD19-depleted stem cell transplant. The gene calls are TRBV29-1 and TRBJ2-3; no definite D call. The clonotype was recovered from a boy under two years old with Wiskott-Aldrich syndrome, due to receive a stem cell transplant. This chain's CDR3 is CSVAGVYTDTQYF. CDR3 DNA: TGCAGCGTTGCCGGAGTGTACACAGATACGCAGTATTTT.